The 5 T cell receptor beta chains below come from one sample, sequenced in a study of blood T cell repertoires in COVID-19. Sequencing used immunoSEQ multiplex PCR; TCRdb keeps in-frame clones, though not all of them. Of approximately 260,000 clones in the sample, about 89% are singletons; the top ten hold roughly 2.2%. Sequenced: peripheral blood. The receptors stem from a man aged 45-65 years with acute or convalescent COVID-19.

This chain connects TRBV10-3 to TRBJ1-2; 10 nucleotides match TRBD1. The J segment lost 6 bases and the V segment lost 6 bases, leaving 7 bases of the junction unmatched. This CDR3 has 14 residues. Per the germline V gene, CDR1 is ENHRY and CDR2 is SYGVKD. CDR3: CAISGDRGRDGYTF. CDR3 DNA sequence: TGTGCCATCAGCGGGGACAGGGGAAGGGATGGCTACACCTTC.

The rearrangement uses TRBV18 and TRBJ1-4, with TRBD1 matching 8 bases. Germline V gene lookup returns CDR1 KGHSH and CDR2 LQKENI. Germline trimming cut 4 bases from V and 6 bases from J; bases unmatched to any gene: 7. This CDR3 comprises 15 residues. CDR3 sequence (DNA): TGTGCCAGCTCACTTTCGACAGGGGTCGATGAAAAACTGTTTTTT. Protein: CASSLSTGVDEKLFF.

The V and J genes are TRBV3-1 (or the pseudogene TRBV3-2) and TRBJ2-5, with 8 bases identical to TRBD1. The germline gives CDR1 LGHDT, CDR2 YNNKEL (reference sequence). This CDR3 is 12 amino acids long. V shed 7 bases, J shed 5 bases, and the junction held 3 bases outside the gene matches. The CDR3 DNA is TGTGCCAGCATGGACAGGGTGGAGACCCAGTACTTC. It yields the protein CASMDRVETQYF.

In this sample, this clone is medium-sized (0.01 to 0.1%). The chain combines TRBV30 with TRBJ1-2; 8 bases fit TRBD1. The CDR3 sequence is 13 residues long. Trimming removed 7 bases from V and 4 bases from J; junction bases left unmatched: 8. Germline loops: CDR1 GTSNPN, CDR2 SVGIG (reference sequence). Here the CDR3 reads CAFPGGARYGYTF. In DNA form, the CDR3 reads TGTGCCTTTCCAGGGGGCGCCCGCTATGGCTACACCTTC. Full variable domain (outside the CDR3, taken from reference TRBV30 and TRBJ1-2): SQTIHQWPATLVQPVGSPLSLECTVEGTSNPNLYWYRQAAGRGLQLLFYSVGIGQISSEVPQNLSASRPQDRQFILSSKKLLLSDSGFYLCAFPGGARYGYTFGSGTRLTVV.

The chain combines TRBV2 with TRBJ2-7; 7 bases are a match to TRBD1. Per germline, CDR1 SNHLY and CDR2 FYNNEI. CDR3 length: 13 amino acids. V was clipped by 7 bases and J by 2 bases; unmatched bases: 5. The CDR3 region is CASNTGAPYEQYF. CDR3 nucleotides: TGTGCCAGCAACACAGGGGCGCCCTACGAGCAGTACTTC.